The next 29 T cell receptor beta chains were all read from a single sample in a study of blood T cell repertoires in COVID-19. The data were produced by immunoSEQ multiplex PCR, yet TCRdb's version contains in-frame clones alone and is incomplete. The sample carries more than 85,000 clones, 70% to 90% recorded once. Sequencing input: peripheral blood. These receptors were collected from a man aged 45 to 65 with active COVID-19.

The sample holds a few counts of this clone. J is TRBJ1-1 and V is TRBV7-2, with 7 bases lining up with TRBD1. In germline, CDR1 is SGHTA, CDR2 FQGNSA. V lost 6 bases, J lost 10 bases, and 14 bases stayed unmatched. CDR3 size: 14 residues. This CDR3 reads CASRTDRAGAIAFF. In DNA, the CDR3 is TGTGCCAGCAGAACCGACAGGGCCGGAGCAATAGCTTTCTTT.

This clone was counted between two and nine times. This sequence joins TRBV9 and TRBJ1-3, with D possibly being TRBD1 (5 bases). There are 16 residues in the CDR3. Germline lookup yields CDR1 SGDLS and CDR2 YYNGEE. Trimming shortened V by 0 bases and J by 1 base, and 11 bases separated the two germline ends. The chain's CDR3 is CASSVVQGLSGNTIYF. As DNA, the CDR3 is TGTGCCAGCAGCGTAGTGCAGGGTCTATCTGGAAACACCATATATTTT.

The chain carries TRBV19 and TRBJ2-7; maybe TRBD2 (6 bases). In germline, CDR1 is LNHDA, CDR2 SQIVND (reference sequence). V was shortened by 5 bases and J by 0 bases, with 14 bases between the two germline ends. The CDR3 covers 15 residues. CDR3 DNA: TGTGCCAGTAGTGCGGGGCCGGCGAGCTCCTACGAGCAGTACTTC. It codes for CASSAGPASSYEQYF.

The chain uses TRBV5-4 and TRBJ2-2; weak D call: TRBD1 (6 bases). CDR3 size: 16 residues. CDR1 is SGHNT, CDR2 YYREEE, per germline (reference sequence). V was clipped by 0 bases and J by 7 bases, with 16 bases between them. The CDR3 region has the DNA TGTGCCAGCAGCTTGGGGCATAAGGGGGATAGCGGGGAGCTGTTTTTT. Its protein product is CASSLGHKGDSGELFF.

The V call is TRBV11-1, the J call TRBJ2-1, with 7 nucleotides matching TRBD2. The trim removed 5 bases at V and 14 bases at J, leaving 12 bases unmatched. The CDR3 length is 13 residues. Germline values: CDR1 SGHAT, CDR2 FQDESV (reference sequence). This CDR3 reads CASSRPGLQVEFF. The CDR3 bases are TGTGCCAGCAGCAGACCGGGACTACAGGTGGAGTTCTTC.

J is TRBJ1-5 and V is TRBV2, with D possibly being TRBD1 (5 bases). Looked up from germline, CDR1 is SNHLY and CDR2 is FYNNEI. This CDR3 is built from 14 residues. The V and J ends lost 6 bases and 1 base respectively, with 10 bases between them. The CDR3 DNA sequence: TGTGCCAGCAGGGAGACAGCAAGCAATCAGCCCCAGCATTTT. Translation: CASRETASNQPQHF.

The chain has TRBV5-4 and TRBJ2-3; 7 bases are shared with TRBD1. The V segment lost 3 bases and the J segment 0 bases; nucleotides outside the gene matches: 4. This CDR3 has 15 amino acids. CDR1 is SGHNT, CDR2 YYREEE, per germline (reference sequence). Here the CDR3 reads CASSYGQASTDTQYF. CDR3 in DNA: TGTGCCAGCAGCTACGGACAGGCGAGCACAGATACGCAGTATTTT. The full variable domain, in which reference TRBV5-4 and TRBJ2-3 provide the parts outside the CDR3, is ETGVTQSPTHLIKTRGQQVTLRCSSQSGHNTVSWYQQALGQGPQFIFQYYREEENGRGNFPPRFSGLQFPNYSSELNVNALELDDSALYLCASSYGQASTDTQYFGPGTRLTVL.

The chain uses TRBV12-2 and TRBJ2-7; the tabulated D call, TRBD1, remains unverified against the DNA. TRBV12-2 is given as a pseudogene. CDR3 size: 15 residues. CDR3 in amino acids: CASRWLADRGTEQYF. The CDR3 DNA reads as TGTGCAAGTCGCTGGTTGGCGGACAGGGGGACCGAGCAGTACTTC.

In nucleotides, the CDR3 is TGTGCCAGCTCAGAGTACAGGGGAATCGATCAGCCCCAGCATTTT. Protein: CASSEYRGIDQPQHF. The rearrangement joins TRBV18 to TRBJ1-5, with TRBD1 matching over 7 bases. Germline loops: CDR1 KGHSH, CDR2 LQKENI. J was trimmed by 5 bases and V by 5 bases; bases with no gene match: 9. The CDR3 runs 15 residues. Based on the CDR3 plus reference TRBV18 and TRBJ1-5, the full variable domain is NAGVMQNPRHLVRRRGQEARLRCSPMKGHSHVYWYRQLPEEGLKFMVYLQKENIIDESGMPKERFSAEFPKEGPSILRIQQVVRGDSAAYFCASSEYRGIDQPQHFGDGTRLSIL.

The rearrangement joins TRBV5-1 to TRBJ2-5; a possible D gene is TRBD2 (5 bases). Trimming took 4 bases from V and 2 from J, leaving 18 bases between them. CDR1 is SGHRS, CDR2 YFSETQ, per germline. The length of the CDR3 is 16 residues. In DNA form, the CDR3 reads TGCGCCAGCAGCCCCCTAACAGCGGTGCGGCAAGAGACCCAGTACTTC. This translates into CASSPLTAVRQETQYF. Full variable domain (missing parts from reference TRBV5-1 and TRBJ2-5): KAGVTQTPRYLIKTRGQQVTLSCSPISGHRSVSWYQQTPGQGLQFLFEYFSETQRNKGNFPGRFSGRQFSNSRSEMNVSTLELGDSALYLCASSPLTAVRQETQYFGPGTRLLVL.

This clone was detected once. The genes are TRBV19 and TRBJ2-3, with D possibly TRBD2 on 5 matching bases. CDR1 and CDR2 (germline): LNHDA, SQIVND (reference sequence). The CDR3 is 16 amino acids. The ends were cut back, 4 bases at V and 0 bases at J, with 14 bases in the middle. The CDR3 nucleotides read TGTGCCAGTAGTACTCAACCGGGGATTAGCACAGATACGCAGTATTTT. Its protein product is CASSTQPGISTDTQYF.

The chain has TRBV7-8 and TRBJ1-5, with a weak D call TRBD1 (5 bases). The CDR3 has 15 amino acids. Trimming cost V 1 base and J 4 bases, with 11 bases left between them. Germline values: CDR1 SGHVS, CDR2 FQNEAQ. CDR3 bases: TGTGCCAGCAGCTTAGTAGGGGCCCCAAATCAGCCCCAGCATTTT. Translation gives CASSLVGAPNQPQHF.

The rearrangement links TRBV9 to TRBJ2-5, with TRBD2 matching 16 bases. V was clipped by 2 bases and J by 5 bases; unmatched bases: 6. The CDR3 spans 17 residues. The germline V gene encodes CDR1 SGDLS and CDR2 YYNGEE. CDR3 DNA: TGTGCCAGCAGCGTTGGGACTAGCGGGGGGGTCTTGGAGACCCAGTACTTC. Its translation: CASSVGTSGGVLETQYF.

The CDR3 region is CASSFGTSPLHF. CDR3 DNA: TGTGCCAGCAGTTTCGGGACATCACCCCTCCACTTT. The gene calls are TRBV6-2 or TRBV6-3 and TRBJ1-6; tentative D call: TRBD1 (6 bases). Germline V CDR1 and CDR2: MNHEY, SVGEGT. The CDR3 spans 12 residues. V lost 4 bases and J 10 bases, leaving 8 bases between the germline ends.

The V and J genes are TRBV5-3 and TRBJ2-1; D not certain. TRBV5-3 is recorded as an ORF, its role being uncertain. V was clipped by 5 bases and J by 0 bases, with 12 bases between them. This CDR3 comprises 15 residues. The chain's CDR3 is CARSTDIDSYNEQFF. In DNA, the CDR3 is TGTGCCAGAAGTACCGACATCGACTCCTACAATGAGCAGTTCTTC.

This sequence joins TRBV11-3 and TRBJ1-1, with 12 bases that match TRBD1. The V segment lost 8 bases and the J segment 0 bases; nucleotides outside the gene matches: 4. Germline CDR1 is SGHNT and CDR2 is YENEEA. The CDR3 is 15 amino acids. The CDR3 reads CASLGQGAMNTEAFF. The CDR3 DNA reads TGTGCCAGCTTGGGACAGGGGGCCATGAACACTGAAGCTTTCTTT.

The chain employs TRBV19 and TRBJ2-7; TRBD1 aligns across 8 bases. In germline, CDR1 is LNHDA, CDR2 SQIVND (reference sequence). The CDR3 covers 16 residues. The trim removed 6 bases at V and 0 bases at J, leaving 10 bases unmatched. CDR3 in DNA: TGTGCCAGTAGGCTTTGTTCGGACAGGGCCTCCTACGAGCAGTACTTC. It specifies CASRLCSDRASYEQYF.

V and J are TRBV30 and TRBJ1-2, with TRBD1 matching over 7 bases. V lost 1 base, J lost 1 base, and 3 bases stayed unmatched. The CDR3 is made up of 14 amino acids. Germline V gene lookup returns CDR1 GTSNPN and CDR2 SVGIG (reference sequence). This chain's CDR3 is CAWSAGTVNYGYTF. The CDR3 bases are TGTGCCTGGAGTGCCGGGACAGTTAACTATGGCTACACCTTC.

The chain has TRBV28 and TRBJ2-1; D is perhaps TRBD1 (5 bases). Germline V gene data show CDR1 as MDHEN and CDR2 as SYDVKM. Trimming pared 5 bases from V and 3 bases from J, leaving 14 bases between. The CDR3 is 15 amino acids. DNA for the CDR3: TGTGCCAGCAGTCCGACGTGGGGCGTCTACAATGAGCAGTTCTTC. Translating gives CASSPTWGVYNEQFF.

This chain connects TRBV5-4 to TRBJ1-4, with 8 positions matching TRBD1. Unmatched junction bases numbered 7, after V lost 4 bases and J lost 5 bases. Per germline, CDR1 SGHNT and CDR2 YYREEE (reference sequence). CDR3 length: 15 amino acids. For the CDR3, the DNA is TGTGCCAGCAGCAACACAGGGGGGGTGAATGAAAAACTGTTTTTT. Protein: CASSNTGGVNEKLFF.

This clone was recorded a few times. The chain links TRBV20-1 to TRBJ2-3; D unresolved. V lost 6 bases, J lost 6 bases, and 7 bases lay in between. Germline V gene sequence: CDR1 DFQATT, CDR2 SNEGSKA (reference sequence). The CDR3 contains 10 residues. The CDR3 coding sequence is TGCAGTGCCGGTGCGGATACGCAGTATTTT. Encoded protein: CSAGADTQYF.

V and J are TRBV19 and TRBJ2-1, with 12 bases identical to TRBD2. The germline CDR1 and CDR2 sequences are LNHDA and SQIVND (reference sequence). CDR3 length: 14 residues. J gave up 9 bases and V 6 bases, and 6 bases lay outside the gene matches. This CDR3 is CASSPGTSGPEQFF. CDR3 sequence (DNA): TGTGCCAGTAGCCCCGGGACTAGCGGGCCTGAGCAGTTCTTC.

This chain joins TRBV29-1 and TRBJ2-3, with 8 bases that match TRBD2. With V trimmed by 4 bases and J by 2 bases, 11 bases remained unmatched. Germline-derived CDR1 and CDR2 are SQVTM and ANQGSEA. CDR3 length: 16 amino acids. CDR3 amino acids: CSVVGRGGRSTDTQYF. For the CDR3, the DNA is TGCAGCGTTGTTGGTCGGGGGGGCCGTTCCACAGATACGCAGTATTTT.

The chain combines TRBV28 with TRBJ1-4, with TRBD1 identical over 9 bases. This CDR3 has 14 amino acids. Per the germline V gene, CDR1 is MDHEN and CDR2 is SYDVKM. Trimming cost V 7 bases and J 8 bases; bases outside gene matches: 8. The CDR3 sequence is CASITGTGSEKLFF. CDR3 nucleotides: TGTGCCAGCATCACCGGGACAGGGAGCGAAAAACTGTTTTTT.

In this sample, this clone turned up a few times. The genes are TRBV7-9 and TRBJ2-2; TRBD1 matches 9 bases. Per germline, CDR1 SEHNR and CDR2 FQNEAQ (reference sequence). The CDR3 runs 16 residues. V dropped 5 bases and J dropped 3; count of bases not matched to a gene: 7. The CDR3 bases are TGTGCCAGCAGCACGTACAGGGGGCCGCACACCGGGGAGCTGTTTTTT. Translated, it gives CASSTYRGPHTGELFF. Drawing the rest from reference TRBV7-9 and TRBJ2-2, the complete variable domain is DTGVSQNPRHKITKRGQNVTFRCDPISEHNRLYWYRQTLGQGPEFLTYFQNEAQLEKSRLLSDRFSAERPKGSFSTLEIQRTEQGDSAMYLCASSTYRGPHTGELFFGEGSRLTVL.

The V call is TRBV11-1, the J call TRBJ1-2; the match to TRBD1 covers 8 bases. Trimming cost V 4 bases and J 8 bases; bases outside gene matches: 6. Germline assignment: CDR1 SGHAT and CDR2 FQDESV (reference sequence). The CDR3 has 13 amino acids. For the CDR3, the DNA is TGTGCCAGCAGCTCCCAGGGGGCCGGAGGCTACACCTTC. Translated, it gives CASSSQGAGGYTF.

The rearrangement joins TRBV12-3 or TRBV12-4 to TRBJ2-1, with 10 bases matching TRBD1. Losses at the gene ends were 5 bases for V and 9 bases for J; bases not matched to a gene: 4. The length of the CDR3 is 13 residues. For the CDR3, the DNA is TGTGCCAGCAGTCGACAGGGGGCTGGTGAGCAGTTCTTC. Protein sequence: CASSRQGAGEQFF.

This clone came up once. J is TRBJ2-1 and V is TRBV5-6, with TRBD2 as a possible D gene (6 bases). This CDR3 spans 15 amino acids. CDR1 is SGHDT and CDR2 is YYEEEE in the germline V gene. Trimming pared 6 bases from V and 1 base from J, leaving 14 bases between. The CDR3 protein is CASIRGLYSYNEQFF. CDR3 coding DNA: TGTGCCAGCATTCGGGGGTTGTATTCCTACAATGAGCAGTTCTTC.

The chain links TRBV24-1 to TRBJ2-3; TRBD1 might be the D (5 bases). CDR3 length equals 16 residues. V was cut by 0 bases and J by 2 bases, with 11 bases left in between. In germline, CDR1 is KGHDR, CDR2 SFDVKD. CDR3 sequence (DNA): TGTGCCACCAGTGATTTGGCAGGGTGGGACACAGATACGCAGTATTTT. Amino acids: CATSDLAGWDTDTQYF.